This TCR beta chain was retrieved from a study of blood T cell repertoires in COVID-19. Study-level background: Samples came from the United States, Italy and Spain, spanning acute and convalescent COVID-19. Sources were T cells, B-cell-depleted T cells, or PBMCs; the material itself was cDNA or gDNA.

Original methodology: Amplifying reference gene primers gave estimates of nucleated cell counts. Some clones are missing from TCRdb's copy, which holds only in-frame ones; the method was immunoSEQ multiplex PCR. Clonal size and the V and J genes are those of that table, whereas D and trimming came from the DNA. The profile shows 150,000 or so clones, approximately 90% of them singletons. Germline V gives CDR1 MNHEY, CDR2 SVGAGI. The CDR3 is 15 amino acids. The trim removed 6 bases at V and 7 bases at J, leaving 11 bases unmatched. The chain recombines TRBV6-5 with TRBJ1-1, with 10 bases fitting TRBD1. The clonotype comes from a man aged 18 to 29 with COVID-19, enrolled during active disease. The sample was peripheral blood. The CDR3 region has the DNA TGTGCCAGCAGGAGACCGGGACAGGGGAAAAGTGAAGCTTTCTTT. Amino acids: CASRRPGQGKSEAFF.